Listed below are T cell receptor beta chains from one sample, sequenced in a study of high-grade serous ovarian cancer treatment subgroups. Repertoires were generated with immunoSEQ multiplex PCR, while TCRdb's copy carries only in-frame clones and drops some. The sample lists 15,000 to 20,000 clones; roughly 75% were seen once. Sequenced: tumor tissue. Receptors were obtained from a human donor with high-grade serous ovarian cancer. Each CDR3 is given with its conserved first and last residue. Fields, in order: clone size, V gene, D gene, J gene, CDR3 DNA, CDR3 protein. The D gene is left open where the match is weak. A row's size may be missing; if present it is once, few, many or a size class.

>few|TRBV4-3|.|TRBJ1-5
TGCGCCAGCAGCCAAGATCCCCAGCAGCCCCAGCATTTT
CASSQDPQQPQHF
>.|TRBV6-5|.|TRBJ1-1
TGTGCCAGCAGTCACCTGGGGGTTCCTTTCTTT
CASSHLGVPFF
>few|TRBV4-2|.|TRBJ2-1
TGTGCCAGCAGCCAAGATACGGTTTACAATGAGCAGTTCTTC
CASSQDTVYNEQFF
>.|TRBV2|TRBD2|TRBJ2-1
TGTGCCAGCAGTACCGGGACTAGCGGAAACGTCGATGAGCAGTTCTTC
CASSTGTSGNVDEQFF
>.|TRBV28|.|TRBJ2-7
TGTGCCAGCAGTACCGCCGGGGGCGACATCTACGAGCAGTACTTC
CASSTAGGDIYEQYF
>few|TRBV6-1|TRBD1|TRBJ1-4
TGTGCCAGCAGGGGACAGCTTAATGAAAAACTGTTTTTT
CASRGQLNEKLFF
>.|TRBV19|.|TRBJ1-4
TGTGCCAGTAGTTTGGGCGGGGGACGTGAAAAACTGTTTTTT
CASSLGGGREKLFF
>once|TRBV11-3|.|TRBJ2-1
TGTGCCAGCAGCTTCTCGGGACATCTCAATGAGCAGTTCTTC
CASSFSGHLNEQFF
>.|TRBV6-5|.|TRBJ2-1
TGTGCCAGCAGTTACTCAGATGAGCAGTTCTTC
CASSYSDEQFF
>once|TRBV25-1|.|TRBJ2-1
TGTGCCAGCAGTGAAAGTCGAGGCCCATTAGTAAGGAGTGAGCAGTTCTTC
CASSESRGPLVRSEQFF
>.|TRBV28|.|TRBJ2-7
TGTGCCAGCAGCTTAGGACTTAAACGGTACGAGCAGTACTTC
CASSLGLKRYEQYF
>.|TRBV5-1|.|TRBJ2-1
TGCGCCAGCAGCCTTTTCCTCAGCTCCTACAATGAGCAGTTCTTC
CASSLFLSSYNEQFF
>once|TRBV29-1|.|TRBJ1-2
TGCAGCGTTGAGGCGTCAACTAACTATGGCTACACCTTC
CSVEASTNYGYTF
>.|TRBV29-1|.|TRBJ2-7
TGCAGCGTTGAAGATCAGACCCACGAGCAGTACTTC
CSVEDQTHEQYF
>.|TRBV7-9|TRBD1|TRBJ1-6
TGTGCCAGCAGCCCTATGACAGGGTTCTATAATTCACCCCTCCACTTT
CASSPMTGFYNSPLHF
>.|TRBV5-1|TRBD1|TRBJ1-4
TGCGCCAGCAGCTTGGATACAGGGGAGGAAAAACTGTTTTTT
CASSLDTGEEKLFF
>.|TRBV15|.|TRBJ1-1
TGTGCCACCAGCAGAGATCCCGGGTCACCCACTGAAGCTTTCTTT
CATSRDPGSPTEAFF
>.|TRBV19|TRBD1|TRBJ1-1
TGTGCCAGTAGTATTGATCTGGACAGGGGCCTAAACACTGAAGCTTTCTTT
CASSIDLDRGLNTEAFF
>.|TRBV5-1|TRBD1|TRBJ2-1
TGCGCCAGCAGCGTCGACAGGGTCTCCTACAATGAGCAGTTCTTC
CASSVDRVSYNEQFF
>.|TRBV19|TRBD2|TRBJ2-1
TGTGCCAGTAGTATCGGGCTAGCGGGAGTCCCCATAATTGAGCAGTTCTTC
CASSIGLAGVPIIEQFF
>.|TRBV20-1|.|TRBJ2-3
TGCAGTGCTAGAGTAGGAGATACGCAGTATTTT
CSARVGDTQYF
>.|TRBV5-1|.|TRBJ2-7
TGCGCCAGCAGAGGGGAGACTTGGTCTTACGAGCAGTACTTC
CASRGETWSYEQYF
>.|TRBV7-2|TRBD2|TRBJ2-1
TGTGCCAGCAGCCTAACTAGCGGGAGGGCCAATGAGCAGTTCTTC
CASSLTSGRANEQFF
>once|TRBV19|TRBD1|TRBJ2-2
TGTGCCAGCGGACAGGGAGGGAACACCGGGGAGCTGTTTTTT
CASGQGGNTGELFF
>.|TRBV28|TRBD2|TRBJ2-3
TGTGCCAGCAGTCTCAGGGCGGCGGGAGTCTCCACAGATACGCAGTATTTT
CASSLRAAGVSTDTQYF
>.|TRBV5-5|.|TRBJ2-2
TGTGCCAGCAGCTATAGACCGCCACCATCGAACACCGGGGAGCTGTTTTTT
CASSYRPPPSNTGELFF
>.|TRBV5-4|.|TRBJ2-3
TGTGCCAGCAGCTTGCTTGGGGGCGCAGATACGCAGTATTTT
CASSLLGGADTQYF
>.|TRBV2|.|TRBJ2-3
TGTGCCAGCTCGCTAGCGACAGTGGGAAATACGCAGTATTTT
CASSLATVGNTQYF
>.|TRBV19|.|TRBJ2-1
TGTGCCAGTAGTCACGGACTACAGCACAATGAGCAGTTCTTC
CASSHGLQHNEQFF
>.|TRBV29-1|.|TRBJ2-3
TGCAGCGTTGTGGCCGGTAGCAGCACAGATACGCAGTATTTT
CSVVAGSSTDTQYF
>once|TRBV11-1|.|TRBJ2-7
TGTGCCAGCAGCTTTTCAGGAGCCTACGAGCAGTACTTC
CASSFSGAYEQYF
>once|TRBV30|.|TRBJ1-2
TGTGCCCACGACAGAATTACTAACTATGGCTACACCTTC
CAHDRITNYGYTF
>.|TRBV19|TRBD1|TRBJ1-5
TGTGCCAGTAGTACGGACAGGGTAAGAAAGAGCAATCAGCCCCAGCATTTT
CASSTDRVRKSNQPQHF
>.|TRBV29-1|.|TRBJ2-6
TGCAGCGTTGTTATCTCTGGGGCCAACGTCCTGACTTTC
CSVVISGANVLTF
>.|TRBV5-5|.|TRBJ2-7
TGTGCCAGCAGCTTGACCCAGGGGCAGAAGAGAGAGCAGTACTTC
CASSLTQGQKREQYF
>.|TRBV7-2|TRBD1|TRBJ2-1
TGTGCCAGCAGCTTAACAGGGGGCCCGAGCTCCTACAATGAGCAGTTCTTC
CASSLTGGPSSYNEQFF
>once|TRBV2|.|TRBJ1-1
TGTGCCAGCAGAGAGACAGGCGTCGAGACTGAAGCTTTCTTT
CASRETGVETEAFF
>.|TRBV28|.|TRBJ2-7
TGTGCCAGCAGTCCTGGGGGGACGGGTAGCTCCTACGAGCAGTACTTC
CASSPGGTGSSYEQYF
>few|TRBV11-2|.|TRBJ1-1
TGTGCCAGCAGCTTAGCTCAGCTGAACACTGAAGCTTTCTTT
CASSLAQLNTEAFF
>.|TRBV4-2|TRBD2|TRBJ2-2
TGTGCCAGCAGCCACATTAGCGGGAGCAACACCGGGGAGCTGTTTTTT
CASSHISGSNTGELFF
>.|TRBV14|.|TRBJ1-2
TGTGCCAGCAGCCAAGGGGCCGGGTATGGCAACTATGGCTACACCTTC
CASSQGAGYGNYGYTF
>few|TRBV7-2|TRBD1|TRBJ1-1
TGTGCCAGCAGCTTAGACGGGACAGGGACTGAAGCTTTCTTT
CASSLDGTGTEAFF
>.|TRBV28|.|TRBJ2-3
TGTGCCAGCAGTTCCCCAGCGGGTAGCACAGATACGCAGTATTTT
CASSSPAGSTDTQYF
>.|TRBV20-1|.|TRBJ2-5
TGCAGTGCCTCCTCGTCAACGACCCAGTACTTC
CSASSSTTQYF
>.|TRBV2|TRBD1|TRBJ1-1
TGTGCCAGCAGGACAGGGTGGACTGAAGCTTTCTTT
CASRTGWTEAFF
>few|TRBV30|TRBD2|TRBJ2-5
TGTGCCTTGTGGACGGGAGGGGCCGGGGAGACCCAGTACTTC
CALWTGGAGETQYF
>.|TRBV5-1|TRBD1|TRBJ2-7
TGCGCCAGCAGCCCCCGACAGGGGGGGTACGAGCAGTACTTC
CASSPRQGGYEQYF
>.|TRBV28|TRBD2|TRBJ2-1
TGTGCCAGCATCCCGGGGGAGGGTAACTACAATGAGCAGTTCTTC
CASIPGEGNYNEQFF
>.|TRBV7-9|.|TRBJ2-2
TGTGCCAGCCCCCCCTCCGGCCAGGGAACGAACACCGGGGAGCTGTTTTTT
CASPPSGQGTNTGELFF
>.|TRBV6-1|TRBD2|TRBJ2-1
TGTGCCAGCAGTGAAGCAGCGGGGTACAATGAGCAGTTCTTC
CASSEAAGYNEQFF
>.|TRBV30|.|TRBJ1-3
TGTGCCTGGGGTCTAAGTGGGGCGGGAGGTGGAAACACCATATATTTT
CAWGLSGAGGGNTIYF
>.|TRBV11-3|.|TRBJ2-2
TGTGCCAGCAGCTGGGGACAGAACACCGGGGAGCTGTTTTTT
CASSWGQNTGELFF
>.|TRBV18|.|TRBJ2-6
TGTGCCAGCTCACTGAATGAGAAGTCTATCTCTGGGGCCAACGTCCTGACTTTC
CASSLNEKSISGANVLTF